These T cell receptor beta chains were read from a single sample in a study of graft-versus-host responses after intestinal transplantation. Produced via immunoSEQ multiplex PCR; TCRdb's table is partial and in-frame only. Of 35,000 to 40,000 clones in the sample, roughly 87% were seen once. This specimen consisted of ileum tissue, obtained roughly 200 days after intestinal transplant. These receptors were obtained from a human patient who received an intestinal transplant, so some T cells may come from the graft donor. Each CDR3 is given with its conserved first and last residue. Clone size is given for some rows only: seen once, a few or many times, or a class if the clone is expanded.

j_call v_call clone_size cdr3_aa
TRBJ2-1 TRBV11-2 NA CASSYDVPRGAYNEQFF
TRBJ2-1 TRBV5-4 NA CASSLFGGEQFF
TRBJ2-3 TRBV5-1 NA CASSSGQGVGDTQYF
TRBJ1-1 TRBV5-6 NA CASSLFGLGMNTEAFF
TRBJ2-7 TRBV13 NA CASSPGISYEQYF
TRBJ2-1 TRBV10-3 NA CAISDPVGGHSEQFF
TRBJ2-1 TRBV19 few CASSIVRGNEQFF
TRBJ1-2 TRBV2 NA CASSETRRANYGYTF
TRBJ2-5 TRBV10-3 NA CAISRAENSQETQYF
TRBJ1-4 TRBV7-6 NA CASSLEADRAVLNEKLFF
TRBJ2-1 TRBV7-8 NA CASSLGGGPYNEQFF
TRBJ2-3 TRBV28 NA CASSSSWGGTDTQYF
TRBJ1-3 TRBV7-8 NA CASSLGFSGFSGNTIYF
TRBJ2-7 TRBV18 NA CASSPPPRAEQYF
TRBJ1-2 TRBV7-9 NA CASRDSDKYGYTF
TRBJ1-1 TRBV7-9 NA CASSSPGATEAFF
TRBJ2-7 TRBV25-1 NA CASRMPGLEQYF
TRBJ2-2 TRBV28 NA CASSLAGLNTGELFF
TRBJ2-7 TRBV5-6 few CASHYRSGVADEQYF
TRBJ2-2 TRBV4-1 NA CASSQVLNTGELFF
TRBJ2-1 TRBV28 NA CASRTSGGAFNEQFF
TRBJ1-4 TRBV4-1 NA CASSSDRANEKLFF
TRBJ2-7 TRBV10-3 NA CAINNSGRQDEQYF
TRBJ2-7 TRBV5-4 NA CASSLELAGANEQYF
TRBJ1-2 TRBV28 NA CASSSPDRGHYGYTF
TRBJ1-1 TRBV7-9 NA CASRDQGDGTEAFF
TRBJ2-6 TRBV29-1 NA CSARGAGANVLTF
TRBJ2-5 TRBV29-1 NA CSVSTTGLQETQYF
TRBJ2-2 TRBV19 NA CASSMRGLAPNTGELFF
TRBJ2-3 TRBV2 NA CASARGTASTDTQYF
TRBJ1-1 TRBV5-1 NA CASSFSTGLEAFF
TRBJ2-5 TRBV5-6 NA CASSPDRVVEETQYF
TRBJ1-1 TRBV5-1 few CASSFSGEKAEAFF
TRBJ1-1 TRBV19 NA CASSIHGLGSGIMNTEAFF
TRBJ2-7 TRBV5-5 NA CASSLALGVGEQYF
TRBJ2-1 TRBV5-4 NA CATRQEPYNEQFF
TRBJ1-4 TRBV2 NA CASSGEGAREKLFF
TRBJ2-7 TRBV4-2 NA CASSQEDRAYEQYF
TRBJ2-1 TRBV5-1 NA CASSTSGPSYNEQFF
TRBJ1-5 TRBV27 NA CASSQGASQPQHF
TRBJ1-5 TRBV28 NA CASSFREMVSNQPQHF
TRBJ1-5 TRBV4-1 NA CASSQHLGGGGGNQPQHF
TRBJ2-5 TRBV7-8 NA CASEAETQYF